This TCR beta chain was profiled in a study of Tregs in tolerant kidney transplant recipients. In its sample, this clone was seen once. The antigen is unknown. Recipients received nonmyeloablative bone marrow transplants from related graft donors, with transient mixed chimerism. The CDR3 consists of 13 residues. Looked up from germline, CDR1 is SNHLY and CDR2 is FYNNEI. V was pared by 5 bases and J by 3 bases, with 11 bases between. Data came from immunoSEQ multiplex PCR; TCRdb stores just in-frame clones and leaves some out. There are tens of thousands of clones in the sample; around 87% occur only once, and around 4% lies in the top ten. Study outcomes and limitations: The small number of patients limits these findings pending further validation. Changing PCR primers prevented nucleotide comparison between some patients' samples.

V and J are TRBV2 and TRBJ2-7; D is undetermined. The receptor was isolated from a human patient who received a combined kidney and bone marrow transplant. Some T cells could come from the graft donor. The starting material was CD4+ T cells from blood (PBMCs), obtained 6 months after the transplant. CDR3 in amino acids: CASSPFPGYEQYF. CDR3 DNA: TGTGCCAGCAGTCCCTTTCCAGGCTACGAGCAGTACTTC.